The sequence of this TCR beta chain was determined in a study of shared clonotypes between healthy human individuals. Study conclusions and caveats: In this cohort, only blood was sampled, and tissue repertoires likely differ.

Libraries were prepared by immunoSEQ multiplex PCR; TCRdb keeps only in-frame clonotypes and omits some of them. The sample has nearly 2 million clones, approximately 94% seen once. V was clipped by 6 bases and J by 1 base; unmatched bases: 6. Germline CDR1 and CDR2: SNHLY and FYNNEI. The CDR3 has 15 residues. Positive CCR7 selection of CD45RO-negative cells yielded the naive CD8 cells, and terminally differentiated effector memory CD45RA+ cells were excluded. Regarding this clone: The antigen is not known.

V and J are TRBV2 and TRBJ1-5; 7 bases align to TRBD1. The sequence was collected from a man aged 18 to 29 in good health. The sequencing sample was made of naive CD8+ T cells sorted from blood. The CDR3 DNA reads TGTGCCAGCAGCCGCGGGACAGTAAGCAATCAGCCCCAGCATTTT. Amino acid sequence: CASSRGTVSNQPQHF.